This T cell receptor (beta chain) was recovered during a study of blood T cell repertoires in COVID-19. Turning to the study itself: The cDNA or gDNA used as material had been derived from T cells, B-cell-depleted T cells, or PBMCs.

The length of the CDR3 is 15 residues. The V gene's germline CDR1 is MNHEY and CDR2 SMNVEV (reference sequence). The J segment lost 6 bases and the V segment lost 2 bases, leaving 5 bases of the junction unmatched. The sample holds a few counts of this clone. Those enrolled, adults aged 18 to 89 years, came from 25 or so US areas. Either two negative PCRs, clearance, or symptom resolution qualified Cohort 3 donors as recovered. As handled by the study authors: Estimation of nucleated cell counts relied on the amplification of reference gene primers. Data came from immunoSEQ multiplex PCR; TCRdb stores just in-frame clones and leaves some out. V, J and clone size derive from that table, while D and trimming were established from the DNA sequence. The table lists around 370,000 clones, 88% of them singletons.

V gene TRBV27 combines with J gene TRBJ1-5, with TRBD1 matching over 9 bases. The sequenced sample consisted of PBMCs or T cells enriched from blood (not recorded which). The TCR originated in a woman in her late teens or twenties who had recovered from COVID-19. The CDR3 DNA reads TGTGCCAGCAGTTTAACCCCGGGACAGGGTCAGCCCCAGCATTTT. This encodes CASSLTPGQGQPQHF.